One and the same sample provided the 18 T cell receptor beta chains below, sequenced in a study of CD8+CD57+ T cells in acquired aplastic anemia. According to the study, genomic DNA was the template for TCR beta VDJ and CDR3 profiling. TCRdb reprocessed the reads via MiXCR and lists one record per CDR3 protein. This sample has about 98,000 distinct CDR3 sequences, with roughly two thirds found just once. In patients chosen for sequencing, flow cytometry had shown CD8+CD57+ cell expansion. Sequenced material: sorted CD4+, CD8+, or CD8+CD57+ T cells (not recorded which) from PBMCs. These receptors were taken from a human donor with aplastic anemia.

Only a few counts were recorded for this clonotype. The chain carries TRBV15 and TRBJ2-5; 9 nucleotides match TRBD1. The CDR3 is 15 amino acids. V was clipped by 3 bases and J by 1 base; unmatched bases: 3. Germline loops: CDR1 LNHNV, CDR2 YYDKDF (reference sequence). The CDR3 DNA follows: TGTGCCACCAGCAGTGGACAGGGGATCCAAGAGACCCAGTACTTC. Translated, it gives CATSSGQGIQETQYF. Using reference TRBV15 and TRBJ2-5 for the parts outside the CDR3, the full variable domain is DAMVIQNPRYQVTQFGKPVTLSCSQTLNHNVMYWYQQKSSQAPKLLFHYYDKDFNNEADTPDNFQSRRPNTSFCFLDIRSPGLGDTAMYLCATSSGQGIQETQYFGPGTRLLVL.

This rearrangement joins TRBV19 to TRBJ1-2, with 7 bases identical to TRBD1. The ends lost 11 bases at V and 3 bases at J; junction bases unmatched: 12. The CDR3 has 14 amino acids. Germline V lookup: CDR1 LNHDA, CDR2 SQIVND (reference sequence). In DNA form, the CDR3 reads TGTGCCGGGAAACGGGACAGAGCCTACTATGGCTACACCTTC. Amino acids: CAGKRDRAYYGYTF. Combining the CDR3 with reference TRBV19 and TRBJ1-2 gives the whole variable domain DGGITQSPKYLFRKEGQNVTLSCEQNLNHDAMYWYRQDPGQGLRLIYYSQIVNDFQKGDIAEGYSVSREKKESFPLTVTSAQKNPTAFYLCAGKRDRAYYGYTFGSGTRLTVV.

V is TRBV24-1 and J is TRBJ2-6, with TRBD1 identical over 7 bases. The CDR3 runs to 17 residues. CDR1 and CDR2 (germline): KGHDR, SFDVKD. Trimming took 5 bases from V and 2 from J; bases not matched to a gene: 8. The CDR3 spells CATSAHKGGAGANVLTF. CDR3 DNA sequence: TGTGCCACCAGTGCCCACAAAGGGGGCGCTGGGGCCAACGTCCTGACTTTC.

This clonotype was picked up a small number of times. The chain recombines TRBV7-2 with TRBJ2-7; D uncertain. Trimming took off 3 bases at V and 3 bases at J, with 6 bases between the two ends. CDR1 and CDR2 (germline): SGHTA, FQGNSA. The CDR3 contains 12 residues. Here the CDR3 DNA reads TGTGCCAGCAGCTTTTCCATCTACGAGCAGTACTTC. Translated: CASSFSIYEQYF.

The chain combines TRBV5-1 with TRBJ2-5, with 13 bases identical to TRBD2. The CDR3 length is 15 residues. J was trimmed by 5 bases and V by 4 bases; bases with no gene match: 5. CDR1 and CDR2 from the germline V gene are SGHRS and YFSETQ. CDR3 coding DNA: TGCGCCAGCAGCCCAGGGGGACTAGCGGGGGAGACCCAGTACTTC. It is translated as CASSPGGLAGETQYF.

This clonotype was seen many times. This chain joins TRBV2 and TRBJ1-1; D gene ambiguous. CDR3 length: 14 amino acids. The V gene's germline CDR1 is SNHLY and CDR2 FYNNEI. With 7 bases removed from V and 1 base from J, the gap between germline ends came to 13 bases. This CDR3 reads CASIRETPNTEAFF. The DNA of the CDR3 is TGTGCCAGCATTCGTGAGACACCGAACACTGAAGCTTTCTTT. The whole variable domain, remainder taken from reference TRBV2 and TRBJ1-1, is EPEVTQTPSHQVTQMGQEVILRCVPISNHLYFYWYRQILGQKVEFLVSFYNNEISEKSEIFDDQFSVERPDGSNFTLKIRSTKLEDSAMYFCASIRETPNTEAFFGQGTRLTVV.

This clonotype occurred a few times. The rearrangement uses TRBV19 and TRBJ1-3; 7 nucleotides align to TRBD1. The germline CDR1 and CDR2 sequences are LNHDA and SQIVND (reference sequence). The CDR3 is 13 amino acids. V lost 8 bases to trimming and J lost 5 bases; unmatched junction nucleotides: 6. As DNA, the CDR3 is TGTGCCAGTTCCGGGACAGAGAGAAACACCATATATTTT. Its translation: CASSGTERNTIYF.

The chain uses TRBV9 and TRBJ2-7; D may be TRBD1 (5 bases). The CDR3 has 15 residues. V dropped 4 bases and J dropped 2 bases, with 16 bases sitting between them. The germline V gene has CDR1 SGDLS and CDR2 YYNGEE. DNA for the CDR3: TGTGCCAGCAGCCAAGGGGCTATGGGGACCTACGAGCAGTACTTC. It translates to CASSQGAMGTYEQYF.

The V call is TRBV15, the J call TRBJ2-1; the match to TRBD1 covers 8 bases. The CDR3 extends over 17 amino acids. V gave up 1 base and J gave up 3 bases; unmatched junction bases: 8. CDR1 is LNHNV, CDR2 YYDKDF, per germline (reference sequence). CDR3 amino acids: CATSRVEDREIYNEQFF. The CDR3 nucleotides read TGTGCCACCAGCAGAGTTGAGGACAGGGAGATCTACAATGAGCAGTTCTTC.

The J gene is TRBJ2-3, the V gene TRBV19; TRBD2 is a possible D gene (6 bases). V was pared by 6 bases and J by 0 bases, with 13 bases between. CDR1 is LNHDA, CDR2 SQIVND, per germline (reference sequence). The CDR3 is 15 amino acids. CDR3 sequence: CASSVAGRSTDTQYF. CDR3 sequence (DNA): TGTGCCAGTAGCGTGGCGGGGAGGAGCACAGATACGCAGTATTTT.

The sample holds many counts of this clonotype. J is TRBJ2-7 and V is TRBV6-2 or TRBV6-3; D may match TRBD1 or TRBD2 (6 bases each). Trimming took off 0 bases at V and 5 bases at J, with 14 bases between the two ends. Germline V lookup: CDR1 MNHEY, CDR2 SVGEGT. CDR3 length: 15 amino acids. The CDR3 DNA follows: TGTGCCAGCAGTTACTCGTACGAGGGGGGCCACGAGCAGTACTTC. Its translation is CASSYSYEGGHEQYF.

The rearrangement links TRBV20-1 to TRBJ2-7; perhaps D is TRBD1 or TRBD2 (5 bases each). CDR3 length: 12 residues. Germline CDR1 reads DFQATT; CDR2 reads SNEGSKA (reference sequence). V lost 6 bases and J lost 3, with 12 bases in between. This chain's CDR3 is CSAVRDLYEQYF. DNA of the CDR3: TGCAGTGCCGTAAGGGACCTCTACGAGCAGTACTTC.

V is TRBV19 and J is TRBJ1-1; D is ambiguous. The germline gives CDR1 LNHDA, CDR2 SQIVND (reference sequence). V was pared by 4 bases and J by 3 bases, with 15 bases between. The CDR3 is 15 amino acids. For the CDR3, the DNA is TGTGCCAGTAGTAAGGCAGGAATGATGGACACTGAAGCTTTCTTT. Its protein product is CASSKAGMMDTEAFF.

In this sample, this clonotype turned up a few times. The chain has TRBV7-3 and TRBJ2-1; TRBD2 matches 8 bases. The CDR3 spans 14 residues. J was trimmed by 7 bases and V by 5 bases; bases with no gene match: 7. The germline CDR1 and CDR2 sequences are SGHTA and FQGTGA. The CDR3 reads CASSTGLAPNEQFF. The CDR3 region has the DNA TGTGCCAGCAGCACCGGACTAGCTCCGAATGAGCAGTTCTTC. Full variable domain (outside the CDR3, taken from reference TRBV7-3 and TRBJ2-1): GAGVSQTPSNKVTEKGKYVELRCDPISGHTALYWYRQSLGQGPEFLIYFQGTGAADDSGLPNDRFFAVRPEGSVSTLKIQRTERGDSAVYLCASSTGLAPNEQFFGPGTRLTVL.

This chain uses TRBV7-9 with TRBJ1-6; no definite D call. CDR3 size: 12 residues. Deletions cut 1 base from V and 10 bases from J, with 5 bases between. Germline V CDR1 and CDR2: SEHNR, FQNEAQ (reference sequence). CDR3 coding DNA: TGTGCCAGCAGCTTAGAGGAATCACCCCTCCACTTT. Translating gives CASSLEESPLHF.

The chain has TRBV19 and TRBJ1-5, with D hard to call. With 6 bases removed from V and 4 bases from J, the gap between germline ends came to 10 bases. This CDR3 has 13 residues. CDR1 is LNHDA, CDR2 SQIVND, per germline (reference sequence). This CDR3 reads CASSGTGNQPQHF. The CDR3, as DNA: TGTGCCAGTAGCGGTACCGGGAATCAGCCCCAGCATTTT.

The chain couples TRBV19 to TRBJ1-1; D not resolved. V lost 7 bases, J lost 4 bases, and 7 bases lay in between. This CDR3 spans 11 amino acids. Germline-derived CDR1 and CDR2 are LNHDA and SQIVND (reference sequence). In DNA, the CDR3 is TGTGCCAGTAATGCGGGCACTGAAGCTTTCTTT. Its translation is CASNAGTEAFF.

The CDR3: CASSGGIYEQYF. The CDR3 DNA is TGCGCCAGCAGTGGCGGAATCTACGAGCAGTACTTC. The chain joins TRBV10-1 to TRBJ2-7; D is unresolved. The CDR3 length is 12 residues. V lost 4 bases and J lost 3, with 7 bases in between. Germline lookup yields CDR1 WNHNN and CDR2 SYGVQD (reference sequence).